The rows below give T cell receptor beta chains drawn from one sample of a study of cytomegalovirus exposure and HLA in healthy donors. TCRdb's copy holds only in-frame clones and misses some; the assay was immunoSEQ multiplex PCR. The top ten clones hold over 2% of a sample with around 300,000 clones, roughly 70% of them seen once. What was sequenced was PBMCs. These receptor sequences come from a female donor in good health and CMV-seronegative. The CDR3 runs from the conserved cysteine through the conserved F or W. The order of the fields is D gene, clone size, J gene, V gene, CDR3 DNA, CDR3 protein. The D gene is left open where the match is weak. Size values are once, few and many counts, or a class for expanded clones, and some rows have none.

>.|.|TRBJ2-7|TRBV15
TGTGCCACCAGCAGGAAGAGTGTGTCCGAGCAGTACTTC
CATSRKSVSEQYF
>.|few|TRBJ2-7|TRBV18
TGTGCCAGCTCACCACAAGGGGACTACGAGCAGTACTTC
CASSPQGDYEQYF
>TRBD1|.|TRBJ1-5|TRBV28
TGTGCCAGCAGTTTGACAGGGGATTATAGCAATCAGCCCCAGCATTTT
CASSLTGDYSNQPQHF
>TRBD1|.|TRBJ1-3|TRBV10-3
TGTGCCACCACCCGGACAGGGGGCGATGGAAACACCATATATTTT
CATTRTGGDGNTIYF
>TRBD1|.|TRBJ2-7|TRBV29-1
TGCAGCGCCTTGAGAACGGGGACAGTTTCGTCCTACGAGCAGTACTTC
CSALRTGTVSSYEQYF
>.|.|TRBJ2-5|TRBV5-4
TGTGCCAGCAGCGGGGGGGCCAGGGGAGGAGGGGAGACCCAGTACTTC
CASSGGARGGGETQYF
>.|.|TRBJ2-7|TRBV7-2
TGTGCCAGCGCCGGCCTAACACAGGCATCCTACGAGCAGTACTTC
CASAGLTQASYEQYF
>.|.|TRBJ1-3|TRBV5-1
TGCGCCAGCAGCTTGGGTGGGACACCTGACACCATATATTTT
CASSLGGTPDTIYF
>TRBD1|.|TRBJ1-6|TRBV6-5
TGTGCCAGCAGTTACTCGGGACAGGGCTATAATTCACCCCTCCACTTT
CASSYSGQGYNSPLHF
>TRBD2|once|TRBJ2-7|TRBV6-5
TGTGCCAGCAGTTACTCAGGGGAGGGCCCTCGGGAGCAGTACTTC
CASSYSGEGPREQYF
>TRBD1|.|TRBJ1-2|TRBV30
TGTGCCTGGAGTCCCCAAGGGACAGCCTATGGCTACACCTTC
CAWSPQGTAYGYTF
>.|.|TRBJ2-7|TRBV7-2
TGTGCCAGCAGCTTACCGGTCTCCTACGAGCAGTACTTC
CASSLPVSYEQYF
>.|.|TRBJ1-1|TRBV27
TGTGCCAGCAGAGCTTTTGGGGCGCCCACTGAAGCTTTCTTT
CASRAFGAPTEAFF
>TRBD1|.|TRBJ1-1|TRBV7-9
TGTGCCAGCAGCTTAGGGGACAGATTGAACACTGAAGCTTTCTTT
CASSLGDRLNTEAFF
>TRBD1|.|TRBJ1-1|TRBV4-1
TGCGCCAGCAGCCAAGTGGGACAGAAGAACACTGAAGCTTTCTTT
CASSQVGQKNTEAFF
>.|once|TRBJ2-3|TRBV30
TGTGCCTGGAGCTACCCGTATTTT
CAWSYPYF
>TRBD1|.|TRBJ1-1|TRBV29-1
TGCAGCGTTGTTCCGCCTACAGGGGGGAGAAACACTGAAGCTTTCTTT
CSVVPPTGGRNTEAFF
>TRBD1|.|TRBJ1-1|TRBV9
TGTGCCAGCAGCCCGAGACAGGGGGAGGTCACTGAAGCTTTCTTT
CASSPRQGEVTEAFF
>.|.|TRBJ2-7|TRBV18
TGTGCCAGCTCACACTACGGGAGACAGAAAAACCTTTACGAGCAGTACTTC
CASSHYGRQKNLYEQYF
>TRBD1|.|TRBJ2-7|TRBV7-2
TGTGCCAGCAGCAAATCCCGGGACAGGGGCTACGAGCAGTACTTC
CASSKSRDRGYEQYF
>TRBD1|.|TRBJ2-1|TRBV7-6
TGTGCCAGCAGCTATAGACAGGGGGCCAATGAGCAGTTCTTC
CASSYRQGANEQFF
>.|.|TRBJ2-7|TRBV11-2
TGTGCCAGCAGCCTCCCCCGGAGCGACTACGAGCAGTACTTC
CASSLPRSDYEQYF